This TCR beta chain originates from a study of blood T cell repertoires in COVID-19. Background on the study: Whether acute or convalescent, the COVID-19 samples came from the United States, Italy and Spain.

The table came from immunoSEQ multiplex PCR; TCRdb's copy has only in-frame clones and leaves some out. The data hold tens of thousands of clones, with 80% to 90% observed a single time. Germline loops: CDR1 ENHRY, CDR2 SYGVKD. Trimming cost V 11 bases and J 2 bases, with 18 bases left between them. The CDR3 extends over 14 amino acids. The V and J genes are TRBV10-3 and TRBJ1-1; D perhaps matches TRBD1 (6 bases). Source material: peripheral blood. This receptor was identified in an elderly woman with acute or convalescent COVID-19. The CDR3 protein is CAVGGRGGNTEAFF. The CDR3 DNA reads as TGTGCCGTCGGGGGTCGGGGGGGCAACACTGAAGCTTTCTTT.